Listed below are T cell receptor beta chains from one sample, sequenced in a study of monozygotic twins with inflammatory bowel disease. Reanalyzing the 5' RACE reads, TCRdb keeps one entry per CDR3 protein, without DNA. In all, the sample yields 150,000 to 200,000 distinct CDR3 sequences. The sequenced sample was blood. Every receptor here comes from a human donor with ulcerative colitis or Crohn's disease, or a healthy co-twin of an affected twin (not recorded which). The CDR3 runs from the conserved cysteine through the conserved F or W. The order of the fields is J gene, V gene, CDR3 protein.

j_call: TRBJ2-1
v_call: TRBV5-4
cdr3_aa: CAISGLAGGPNEQFF

j_call: TRBJ1-6
v_call: TRBV10-3
cdr3_aa: CAISESGQGSGSPLHF

j_call: TRBJ2-2
v_call: TRBV24-1
cdr3_aa: CATSDPDGTNTGELFF

j_call: TRBJ2-7
v_call: TRBV5-1
cdr3_aa: CASSLSTGILGEQYF

j_call: TRBJ2-1
v_call: TRBV4-3
cdr3_aa: CASSQDRSTSEQFF

j_call: TRBJ2-2
v_call: TRBV12-3/TRBV12-4
cdr3_aa: CASNWGANGELFF

j_call: TRBJ2-1
v_call: TRBV5-4
cdr3_aa: CASSSGGAASYNEQFF

j_call: TRBJ1-6
v_call: TRBV27
cdr3_aa: CASRYYSSGTDYNSPLHF

j_call: TRBJ1-5
v_call: TRBV5-1
cdr3_aa: CASSPEGFFEGNQPQHF

j_call: TRBJ2-3
v_call: TRBV7-8
cdr3_aa: CASSRVGEGTQYF

j_call: TRBJ2-1
v_call: TRBV20-1
cdr3_aa: CSAHQPMGEGSYNEQFF

j_call: TRBJ1-2
v_call: TRBV12-3/TRBV12-4
cdr3_aa: CASSLSGEGAYGYTF

j_call: TRBJ2-7
v_call: TRBV20-1
cdr3_aa: CSASQPKGGSTYEQYF

j_call: TRBJ2-7
v_call: TRBV6-5
cdr3_aa: CASSYKALGQVSHYEQYF

j_call: TRBJ2-1
v_call: TRBV7-8
cdr3_aa: CASSFGTENNEQFF

j_call: TRBJ2-3
v_call: TRBV7-9
cdr3_aa: CASSFHRGDLRTDTQYF

j_call: TRBJ2-1
v_call: TRBV5-6
cdr3_aa: CASSFSPGGYNEQFF

j_call: TRBJ2-3
v_call: TRBV28
cdr3_aa: CASKEGLRGDTQYF

j_call: TRBJ1-6
v_call: TRBV10-3
cdr3_aa: CAISESDRARNSPLHF

j_call: TRBJ2-1
v_call: TRBV18
cdr3_aa: CASSEQGWNEQFF

j_call: TRBJ2-1
v_call: TRBV11-2
cdr3_aa: CASSIGTGGEQFF

j_call: TRBJ2-5
v_call: TRBV28
cdr3_aa: CASSLEVLETQYF

j_call: TRBJ1-5
v_call: TRBV5-1
cdr3_aa: CASSLWGDSNQPQHF

j_call: TRBJ1-1
v_call: TRBV6-1
cdr3_aa: CASRGQVDTEAFF

j_call: TRBJ2-7
v_call: TRBV9
cdr3_aa: CASSIGAGKYEQYF

j_call: TRBJ1-1
v_call: TRBV5-1
cdr3_aa: CASSLTPRGQQNTEAFF

j_call: TRBJ2-3
v_call: TRBV20-1
cdr3_aa: CSAPMAPTDTQYF

j_call: TRBJ2-7
v_call: TRBV7-3
cdr3_aa: CASSPNREEQYF

j_call: TRBJ2-2
v_call: TRBV4-3
cdr3_aa: CASSRGSYTGELFF

j_call: TRBJ2-1
v_call: TRBV29-1
cdr3_aa: CSVETSGRFNEQFF

j_call: TRBJ2-1
v_call: TRBV5-1
cdr3_aa: CASSLDDYNEQFF

j_call: TRBJ1-1
v_call: TRBV5-1
cdr3_aa: CASSPWTSRNTEAFF

j_call: TRBJ1-2
v_call: TRBV20-1
cdr3_aa: CSADGYYGYTF

j_call: TRBJ2-1
v_call: TRBV19
cdr3_aa: CASRRAGGSGEQFF

j_call: TRBJ1-5
v_call: TRBV4-1
cdr3_aa: CASSQVVAGYSNQPQHF

j_call: TRBJ2-4
v_call: TRBV29-1
cdr3_aa: CSVQGGKNIQYF

j_call: TRBJ1-6
v_call: TRBV14
cdr3_aa: CASSLGFNSPLHF

j_call: TRBJ1-1
v_call: TRBV9
cdr3_aa: CASSRIGTEAFF

j_call: TRBJ2-6
v_call: TRBV25-1
cdr3_aa: CASSPGIISGANVLTF

j_call: TRBJ2-5
v_call: TRBV28
cdr3_aa: CASSLSLALGSFETQYF

j_call: TRBJ2-1
v_call: TRBV20-1
cdr3_aa: CSARDLRGGHSYNEQFF

j_call: TRBJ2-3
v_call: TRBV20-1
cdr3_aa: CSATQGDTQYF

j_call: TRBJ1-6
v_call: TRBV7-6
cdr3_aa: CASSLSGSYNSPLHF

j_call: TRBJ2-3
v_call: TRBV12-3/TRBV12-4
cdr3_aa: CASSLGSPRQDTQYF